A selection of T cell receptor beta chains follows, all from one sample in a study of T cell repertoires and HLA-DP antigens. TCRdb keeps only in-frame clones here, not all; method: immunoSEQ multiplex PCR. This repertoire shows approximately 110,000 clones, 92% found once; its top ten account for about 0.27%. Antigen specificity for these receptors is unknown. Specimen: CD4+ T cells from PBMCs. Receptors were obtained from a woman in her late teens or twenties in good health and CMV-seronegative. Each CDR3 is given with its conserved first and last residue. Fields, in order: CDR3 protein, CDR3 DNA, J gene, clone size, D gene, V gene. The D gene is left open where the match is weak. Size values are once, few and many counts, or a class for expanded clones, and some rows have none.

CSVAVTTLYGYTF TGCAGCGTTGCCGTCACAACCCTCTATGGCTACACCTTC TRBJ1-2 - - TRBV29-1
CASSQERGDGYTF TGTGCCAGCAGCCAAGAACGGGGGGACGGCTACACCTTC TRBJ1-2 - - TRBV4-2
CASSPLTGQGGGYTF TGTGCCAGCTCACCCCTAACTGGACAGGGTGGAGGCTACACCTTC TRBJ1-2 - TRBD1 TRBV18
CASSPPSGQGGYGYTF TGTGCCAGCTCACCCCCGTCTGGACAGGGGGGATATGGCTACACCTTC TRBJ1-2 - TRBD1 TRBV18
CASSQGVPGQVGYGYTF TGTGCCAGCAGCCAAGGAGTCCCGGGACAGGTTGGGTATGGCTACACCTTC TRBJ1-2 - TRBD1 TRBV4-2
CATSRVGGRAREKLFF TGTGCCACCAGCAGAGTGGGGGGCAGGGCTCGAGAAAAACTGTTTTTT TRBJ1-4 - - TRBV15
CASSEAELTQPQHF TGTGCCAGCAGTGAAGCCGAACTTACCCAGCCCCAGCATTTT TRBJ1-5 - - TRBV6-1
CASSDYNSYNEQFF TGTGCCAGCAGCGACTATAACTCCTACAATGAGCAGTTCTTC TRBJ2-1 - - TRBV5-5
CASSLTGGSYNEQFF TGTGCCAGCAGCTTAACTGGCGGGAGCTACAATGAGCAGTTCTTC TRBJ2-1 - TRBD2 TRBV7-3
CASSIRSPDEQFF TGTGCCAGTAGTATCAGGAGTCCCGATGAGCAGTTCTTC TRBJ2-1 once - TRBV19
CASSLKAAGTEAFF TGTGCCAGCAGCTTGAAGGCGGCGGGCACTGAAGCTTTCTTT TRBJ1-1 - - TRBV7-8
CASSLTANYGYTF TGTGCCAGCAGTTTAACAGCTAACTATGGCTACACCTTC TRBJ1-2 - - TRBV28
CASSLVAVNTGELFF TGTGCCAGCAGCTTGGTGGCAGTTAACACCGGGGAGCTGTTTTTT TRBJ2-2 - - TRBV5-8
CASSSGGASNQPQHF TGTGCCAGCAGTTCGGGCGGGGCCTCCAATCAGCCCCAGCATTTT TRBJ1-5 - - TRBV28
CASSFTLQYGDTGELFF TGTGCCAGCAGTTTCACTCTTCAGTACGGAGACACCGGGGAGCTGTTTTTT TRBJ2-2 - - TRBV28
CASSKTGGTGELFF TGCGCCAGCAGTAAGACAGGGGGCACCGGGGAGCTGTTTTTT TRBJ2-2 few TRBD1 TRBV10-1
CASSPSTGGPHF TGTGCCAGCTCACCATCGACAGGCGGACCCCACTTC TRBJ2-5 few - TRBV18
CASSPGRQTNTEAFF TGTGCCAGTAGTCCGGGACGACAAACGAACACTGAAGCTTTCTTT TRBJ1-1 - - TRBV19
CASSEMGQGVYGYTF TGTGCCAGCAGCGAGATGGGACAGGGGGTTTATGGCTACACCTTC TRBJ1-2 once TRBD1 TRBV14
CASSPDLRTNTEAFF TGTGCCAGCTCACCGGATTTAAGGACGAACACTGAAGCTTTCTTT TRBJ1-1 - - TRBV18
CASSPTSRGMGWSADTQYF TGTGCCAGTAGCCCGACTAGTCGCGGCATGGGATGGTCGGCAGATACGCAGTATTTT TRBJ2-3 - - TRBV19
CASSLSGSAFRQHF TGTGCCAGCAGTTTATCGGGGTCGGCATTTCGCCAGCATTTT TRBJ1-5 - - TRBV27
CASSFGGRSTDTQYF TGTGCCAGCAGCTTTGGGGGAAGGAGCACAGATACGCAGTATTTT TRBJ2-3 - - TRBV5-5
CASRRGGQETQYF TGTGCCAGCAGGCGGGGAGGGCAAGAGACCCAGTACTTC TRBJ2-5 once TRBD2 TRBV28
CASTTTGTVNTEAFF TGTGCCAGTACCACTACCGGGACCGTGAACACTGAAGCTTTCTTT TRBJ1-1 - - TRBV19
CASSLTPLTGLKTDTQYF TGTGCCAGCAGTTTAACCCCCCTGACAGGGTTAAAGACAGATACGCAGTATTTT TRBJ2-3 - TRBD1 TRBV27
CASSQVSGLVNEQFF TGCGCCAGCAGCCAAGTGTCGGGACTAGTCAATGAGCAGTTCTTC TRBJ2-1 once TRBD2 TRBV4-1
CASSVDSLGLPEAFF TGTGCCAGCAGCGTAGATTCGTTGGGCCTACCTGAAGCTTTCTTT TRBJ1-1 few - TRBV9